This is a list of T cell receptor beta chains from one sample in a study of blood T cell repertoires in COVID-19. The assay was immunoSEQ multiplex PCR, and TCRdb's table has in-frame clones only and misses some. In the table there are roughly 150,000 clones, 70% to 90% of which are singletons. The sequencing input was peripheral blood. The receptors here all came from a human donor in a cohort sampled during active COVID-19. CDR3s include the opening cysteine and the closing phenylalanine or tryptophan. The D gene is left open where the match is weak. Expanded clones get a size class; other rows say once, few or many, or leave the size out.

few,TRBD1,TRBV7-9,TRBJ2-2,CASSSYRGYTGELFF,TGTGCCAGCAGCTCGTACAGGGGGTACACCGGGGAGCTGTTTTTT
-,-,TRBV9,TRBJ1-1,CASSWGSNTEAFF,TGTGCCAGCAGTTGGGGCTCGAACACTGAAGCTTTCTTT
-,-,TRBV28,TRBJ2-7,CASSTHTGIYEQYF,TGTGCCAGCAGTACCCATACAGGGATATACGAGCAGTACTTC
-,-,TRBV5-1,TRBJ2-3,CASSPDSPRGTDTQYF,TGCGCCAGCAGCCCCGACAGTCCTCGGGGCACAGATACGCAGTATTTT
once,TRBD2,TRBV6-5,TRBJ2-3,CASSYERGKDNTQYF,TGTGCCAGCAGTTACGAGCGGGGGAAGGATAATACGCAGTATTTT
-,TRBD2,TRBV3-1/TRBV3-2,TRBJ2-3,CASSQMRESTDTQYF,TGTGCCAGCAGCCAAATGCGGGAGAGCACAGATACGCAGTATTTT
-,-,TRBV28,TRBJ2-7,CASTVMYGGYEQYF,TGTGCCAGCACCGTCATGTACGGGGGATACGAGCAGTACTTC
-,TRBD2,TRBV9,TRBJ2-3,CASSVEASGGEGDTQYF,TGTGCCAGCAGCGTAGAGGCTAGCGGGGGGGAAGGGGATACGCAGTATTTT
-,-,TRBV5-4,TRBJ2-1,CASPGGTGPYNEQFF,TGTGCCAGCCCGGGAGGGACAGGGCCCTACAATGAGCAGTTCTTC
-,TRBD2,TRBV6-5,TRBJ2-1,CASSFSGRGGNEQFF,TGTGCCAGCAGTTTTAGCGGGAGGGGCGGGAATGAGCAGTTCTTC
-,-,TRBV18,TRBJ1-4,CASSPQSPNEKLFF,TGTGCCAGCTCACCACAAAGCCCTAATGAAAAACTGTTTTTT
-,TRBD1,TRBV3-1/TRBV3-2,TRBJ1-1,CASSQHRGIYTEAFF,TGTGCCAGCAGCCAACACAGGGGGATATACACTGAAGCTTTCTTT
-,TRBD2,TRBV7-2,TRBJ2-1,CASRISGRSNEQFF,TGTGCCAGCAGGATTAGCGGGAGGTCCAATGAGCAGTTCTTC
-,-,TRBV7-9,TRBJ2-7,CASSSRDYEQYF,TGTGCCAGCAGCTCCCGGGACTACGAGCAGTACTTC
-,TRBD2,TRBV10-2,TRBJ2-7,CASRVGLAVIYEQYF,TGCGCCAGCAGGGTCGGACTAGCGGTCATCTACGAGCAGTACTTC
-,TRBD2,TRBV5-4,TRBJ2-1,CASSGLADYNEQFF,TGTGCCAGCAGCGGACTAGCAGACTACAATGAGCAGTTCTTC
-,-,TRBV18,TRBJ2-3,CASSPPNAGEAQYF,TGTGCCAGCTCACCACCGAACGCGGGTGAGGCGCAGTATTTT
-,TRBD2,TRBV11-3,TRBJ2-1,CASSLDYGAGNNEQFF,TGTGCCAGCAGCTTAGATTACGGAGCGGGAAACAATGAGCAGTTCTTC
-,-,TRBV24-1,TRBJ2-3,CATSDPLRGTDTQYF,TGTGCCACCAGTGACCCTCTCCGCGGCACAGATACGCAGTATTTT
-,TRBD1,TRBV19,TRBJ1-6,CASRTGQQNSPLHF,TGTGCCAGTAGGACGGGACAGCAAAATTCACCCCTCCACTTT
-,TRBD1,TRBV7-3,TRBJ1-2,CASSSTGGNYGYTF,TGTGCCAGCAGTTCTACAGGGGGCAACTATGGCTACACCTTC
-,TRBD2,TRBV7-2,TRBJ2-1,CASSFVVGRRSEQFF,TGTGCCAGCAGCTTCGTGGTCGGGAGGCGAAGTGAGCAGTTCTTC
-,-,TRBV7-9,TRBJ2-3,CASSLGNGETDTQYF,TGTGCCAGCAGCTTAGGGAACGGAGAGACAGATACGCAGTATTTT
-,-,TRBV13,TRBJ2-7,CASSSRAGTHYEQYF,TGTGCCAGCAGTTCACGTGCCGGGACTCACTACGAGCAGTACTTC
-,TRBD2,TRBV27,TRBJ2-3,CASSLSGTSGRGSVGTQYF,TGTGCCAGCAGTTTATCGGGGACTAGCGGGAGGGGCTCGGTCGGTACGCAGTATTTT
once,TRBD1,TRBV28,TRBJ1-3,CASTPGQVSGNTIYF,TGTGCCAGCACTCCAGGACAGGTCTCTGGAAACACCATATATTTT
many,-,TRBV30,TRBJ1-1,CAWSPGGRFAEAFF,TGTGCCTGGAGTCCAGGAGGTCGGTTCGCTGAAGCTTTCTTT
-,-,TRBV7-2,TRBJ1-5,CASSLGSRSNQPQHF,TGTGCCAGCAGCTTAGGATCTAGAAGCAATCAGCCCCAGCATTTT
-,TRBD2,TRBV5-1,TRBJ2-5,CASRAGEETQYF,TGCGCCAGCAGGGCGGGGGAAGAGACCCAGTACTTC
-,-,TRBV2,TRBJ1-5,CASSERTDSNQPQHF,TGTGCCAGCAGTGAACGGACAGATAGCAATCAGCCCCAGCATTTT
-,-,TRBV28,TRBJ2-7,CASRTGMRGEQYF,TGTGCCAGCAGGACCGGTATGCGGGGCGAGCAGTACTTC
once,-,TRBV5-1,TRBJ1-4,CASSLSSVANEKLFF,TGCGCCAGCAGCCTGTCCTCCGTAGCTAATGAAAAACTGTTTTTT
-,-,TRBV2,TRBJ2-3,CASSGLNTQYF,TGTGCCAGCAGTGGACTTAATACGCAGTATTTT
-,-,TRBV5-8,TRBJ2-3,CASRVGQTTPTDTQYF,TGTGCCAGCAGAGTTGGACAGACTACCCCCACAGATACGCAGTATTTT
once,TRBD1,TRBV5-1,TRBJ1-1,CASSWTGGRTEAFF,TGCGCCAGCAGCTGGACAGGGGGAAGGACTGAAGCTTTCTTT
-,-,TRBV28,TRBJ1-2,CASSPLQGRHGYTF,TGTGCCAGCAGTCCCCTTCAGGGTCGACATGGCTACACCTTC